The clone carrying this TCR beta chain was counted ten times or more. What it recognizes is unknown. From germline, CDR1 is SGHVS and CDR2 FQNEAQ. Between the trimmed V and J ends, which lost 6 bases and 7 bases, there was a span of 7 bases. The CDR3 is made up of 11 amino acids. Profiled with immunoSEQ multiplex PCR; TCRdb holds only in-frame clones, not every one. The repertoire includes approximately 1.1 million clones, approximately 80% of them detected once, and 0.52% sits in the top ten. The sample is drawn from a study of shared clonotypes between healthy human individuals. Overall study findings and caveats: Sampling used blood alone; tissue repertoires probably differ. When naive CD4 clonotypes were compared across a few donors, approximately 4.9% were shared.

The sequencing sample was made of memory CD4+ T cells from PBMCs. Subset specified: CD45RA-negative fraction. The chain has TRBV7-8 and TRBJ2-1; D gene uncertain. The TCR comes from a man younger than 35 in good health. Some clones in this sample may be carry-over from other donors' samples. The CDR3 spells CASRTSNEQFF. CDR3 DNA sequence: TGTGCCAGCAGGACGAGTAATGAGCAGTTCTTC.